The TCR beta chain described here comes from a study of cytomegalovirus exposure and HLA in healthy donors. Whole-study results and caveats: In an earlier analysis, about 87% or about 30%: the productive usage of most TCR beta V segments. Three chains linked to CMV were shown in vitro to be specific for CMV antigens.

Points on this clone: Its specificity is unknown.

V dropped 4 bases and J dropped 4; count of bases not matched to a gene: 11. Germline assignment: CDR1 SGHRS and CDR2 YFSETQ. The CDR3 is made up of 16 amino acids. In the PCR, 60 Vbeta and 13 Jbeta primers were used. Some clones are missing from TCRdb's copy, which holds only in-frame ones; the method was immunoSEQ multiplex PCR. This table has 150,000 to 200,000 clones, roughly four fifths appearing once. This sequence was found in a woman aged 40 to 50 in good health and CMV-seronegative. Sample: PBMCs. The chain carries TRBV5-1 and TRBJ2-5; 9 nucleotides match TRBD2. The CDR3 is CASSAGLASHVETQYF. The CDR3 nucleotides read TGCGCCAGCAGCGCCGGACTAGCGAGTCACGTAGAGACCCAGTACTTC.